This T cell receptor beta chain is drawn from a study of Ad26.COV2.S vaccination and SARS-CoV-2 variants. Using immunoSEQ multiplex PCR, the repertoire was profiled, and TCRdb retains in-frame clones only, with some absent. The table includes about 350,000 clones, just over 90% detected once. With 6 bases clipped from V and 4 bases from J, the junction kept 11 bases outside the gene matches. This CDR3 has 16 residues. Germline assignment: CDR1 LNHDA and CDR2 SQIVND (reference sequence). To note about this clone: The antigen remains undetermined.

General study findings and limits: CD8+ and CD4+ T cells specific for spike reportedly responded with substantial breadth after vaccination. The TCR breadth and depth analyses may have understated or missed part of the total T cell responses. Comparable non-spike TCR breadth was observed in vaccine and placebo recipients.

The rearrangement uses TRBV19 and TRBJ1-3, with 8 bases fitting TRBD1. The sample consisted of peripheral blood, taken after recovery from COVID-19. This clonotype originated in a human donor who had recovered from COVID-19. CDR3 amino acids: CASREGQVAVGNTIYF. The CDR3 DNA is TGTGCCAGTAGGGAGGGACAGGTCGCCGTGGGAAACACCATATATTTT.